A single sample is the source of the 31 T cell receptor beta chains below, sequenced in a study of T cells in Graves' hyperthyroidism and ophthalmopathy. Amplification of TCR beta CDR3 regions was performed using RNA transcripts as template. A first-round RT-PCR of the TCR CDR3 used the HTBI primer set. Each CDR3 protein is one row after TCRdb ran MiXCR on the multiplex PCR reads. This sample has about 250,000 distinct CDR3 sequences, with roughly 22% found just once. The sequenced sample consisted of blood. These receptors all stem from a woman between 35 and 50 years old with Graves' ophthalmopathy.

This clonotype was recorded at least ten times. The rearrangement joins TRBV10-2 to TRBJ1-2; 8 nucleotides align to TRBD1. CDR1 and CDR2 (germline): WSHSY, SAAADI. Germline trimming cut 4 bases from V and 7 bases from J; bases unmatched to any gene: 8. The CDR3 is made up of 14 amino acids. CDR3 sequence reads: CASSGTGSKVGYTF. In DNA, the CDR3 is TGCGCCAGCAGTGGGACAGGGTCCAAGGTTGGCTACACCTTC.

This chain joins TRBV6-1 and TRBJ1-5; 7 bases map to TRBD1. This CDR3 has 16 amino acids. The junction had 9 bases not matched to a gene; V was cut back by 2 bases and J by 5 bases. Per the germline V gene, CDR1 is MNHNS and CDR2 is SASEGT. CDR3 sequence (DNA): TGTGCCAGCAGTGAATTCGGAGTAGGGGGCGATCAGCCCCAGCATTTT. Translated, it gives CASSEFGVGGDQPQHF.

The chain recombines TRBV2 with TRBJ1-2; no clear D. CDR3 length: 14 residues. Between the trimmed V and J ends, which lost 6 bases and 4 bases, there was a span of 15 bases. Germline loops: CDR1 SNHLY, CDR2 FYNNEI. The CDR3 region is CASRPRSPGYGYTF. The CDR3 DNA is TGTGCCAGCAGACCCCGGAGCCCCGGCTATGGCTACACCTTC.

This clonotype occurred many times. The chain uses TRBV2 and TRBJ2-7; 7 nucleotides agree with TRBD2. This CDR3 comprises 15 residues. CDR1 is SNHLY and CDR2 is FYNNEI in the germline V gene. Trimming cost V 3 bases and J 3 bases; bases outside gene matches: 8. DNA of the CDR3: TGTGCCAGCAGTGACCCCCTAGCGGAGGACTACGAGCAGTACTTC. Amino acid sequence: CASSDPLAEDYEQYF.

The chain carries TRBV27 and TRBJ1-5; D gene ambiguous. Trimming pared 4 bases from V and 6 bases from J, leaving 10 bases between. The V gene's germline CDR1 is MNHEY and CDR2 SMNVEV (reference sequence). The CDR3 consists of 13 residues. For the CDR3, the DNA is TGTGCCAGCAGTTGGGTCCCGAGTCAGCCCCAGCATTTT. It encodes CASSWVPSQPQHF.

The chain links TRBV28 to TRBJ1-3, with TRBD1 matching over 7 bases. The germline V gene has CDR1 MDHEN and CDR2 SYDVKM. CDR3 length equals 16 residues. Trimming at V came to 4 bases and at J to 1 base, leaving 7 bases not matched to a gene. The DNA of the CDR3 is TGTGCCAGCAGTTCACAATACAGGGGTTCTGGAAACACCATATATTTT. Translated: CASSSQYRGSGNTIYF.

In its sample, this clonotype was seen many times. This chain connects TRBV28 to TRBJ2-5; TRBD2 is a possible D gene (6 bases). CDR1 and CDR2 (germline): MDHEN, SYDVKM. The V gene lost 5 bases and the J gene lost 2 bases, with 15 bases spanning the gap. The CDR3 length is 15 residues. The CDR3 sequence is CASSPSGLVQETQYF. The CDR3 nucleotides are TGTGCCAGCAGTCCCTCGGGACTGGTTCAAGAGACCCAGTACTTC.

The CDR3 protein is CASRPPGGPKTQYF. CDR3 bases: TGTGCCAGCAGACCCCCAGGGGGCCCAAAGACCCAGTACTTC. The gene calls are TRBV27 and TRBJ2-5; 8 nucleotides match TRBD1. CDR3 size: 14 residues. Trimming took 6 bases from V and 6 from J; bases not matched to a gene: 9. Per germline, CDR1 MNHEY and CDR2 SMNVEV (reference sequence).

This clonotype was counted ten times or more. V usage is TRBV5-1 and J usage is TRBJ1-2, with 10 bases lining up with TRBD1. This CDR3 region has 15 residues. Per the germline V gene, CDR1 is SGHRS and CDR2 is YFSETQ. V lost 2 bases, J lost 7 bases, and 8 bases stayed unmatched. The CDR3: CASSFDGQGVRGYTF. CDR3 coding DNA: TGCGCCAGCAGCTTTGATGGACAGGGGGTCCGTGGCTACACCTTC.

This clonotype was recorded at least ten times. This rearrangement joins TRBV20-1 to TRBJ2-5; TRBD2 aligns across 9 bases. Germline trimming cut 2 bases from V and 4 bases from J; bases unmatched to any gene: 14. Germline-derived CDR1 and CDR2 are DFQATT and SNEGSKA (reference sequence). The CDR3 sequence is 17 residues long. CDR3 residues: CSARNPESLAGTETQYF. The CDR3 nucleotides read TGCAGTGCTAGAAACCCCGAGAGCCTAGCGGGAACAGAGACCCAGTACTTC.

This clonotype showed up many times. The gene calls are TRBV5-1 and TRBJ2-5, with D perhaps TRBD1 (6 bases). V lost 3 bases and J lost 9, with 30 bases in between. This CDR3 is built from 18 residues. Germline-derived CDR1 and CDR2 are SGHRS and YFSETQ. In DNA, the CDR3 is TGCGCCAGCAGCTACCTCCGGGACGGGGACACTTCCAAGAGACCCCAGTACTTC. Residues: CASSYLRDGDTSKRPQYF.

This clonotype appeared many times. The rearrangement joins TRBV29-1 to TRBJ1-1; weak D call: TRBD1 (5 bases). This CDR3 has 13 amino acids. V dropped 3 bases and J dropped 4 bases, with 12 bases sitting between them. The V gene's germline CDR1 is SQVTM and CDR2 ANQGSEA. Here the CDR3 DNA reads TGCAGCGTTGAGTCCCACAGGTCCACTGAAGCTTTCTTT. Translating it yields CSVESHRSTEAFF.

This clonotype came up once. The chain couples TRBV6-1 to TRBJ1-5, with no clear D. In germline, CDR1 is MNHNS, CDR2 SASEGT. The CDR3 length is 15 residues. V gave up 8 bases and J gave up 6 bases, with 20 bases separating them. The CDR3 loop reads CASSLRRAMSQPQHF. CDR3 bases: TGTGCCAGCTCCCTCCGGAGGGCGATGAGTCAGCCCCAGCATTTT.

This clonotype was picked up many times. The chain uses TRBV5-5 and TRBJ2-7, with 7 positions matching TRBD1. Germline CDR1 is SGHKS and CDR2 is YYEKEE (reference sequence). CDR3 length equals 14 residues. The ends lost 2 bases at V and 6 bases at J; junction bases unmatched: 8. The CDR3 DNA sequence: TGTGCCAGCAGCTTACTAGACCCAGGGGGCGAGCAGTACTTC. Translation gives CASSLLDPGGEQYF.

This chain links TRBV24-1 with TRBJ2-7; TRBD2 aligns across 8 bases. The CDR3 spans 16 residues. Germline CDR1 KGHDR, CDR2 SFDVKD. J was trimmed by 5 bases and V by 3 bases; bases with no gene match: 11. The chain's CDR3 is CATSDPASGRDNEQYF. CDR3 DNA: TGTGCCACCAGTGATCCTGCAAGCGGGAGAGACAACGAGCAGTACTTC.

In its sample, this clonotype was seen many times. The chain combines TRBV7-2 with TRBJ1-3; 12 positions match TRBD1. The germline V gene encodes CDR1 SGHTA and CDR2 FQGNSA. CDR3 size: 16 residues. Germline trimming cut 6 bases from V and 4 bases from J; bases unmatched to any gene: 7. CDR3 loop: CASRPGQGARGNTIYF. CDR3 nucleotides: TGTGCCAGCAGGCCGGGACAGGGGGCTAGAGGAAACACCATATATTTT.

This clonotype was seen ten or more times. The chain combines TRBV20-1 with TRBJ2-2; D is unresolved. Germline V gene sequence: CDR1 DFQATT, CDR2 SNEGSKA (reference sequence). This CDR3 contains 14 residues. V lost 2 bases and J lost 2, with 9 bases in between. CDR3 sequence: CSARPIYNTGELFF. The CDR3 bases are TGCAGTGCTAGACCCATATACAACACCGGGGAGCTGTTTTTT.

This clonotype was counted at least ten times. Since a much larger clone is just one base distant, this may be a read error. The chain joins TRBV4-1 to TRBJ2-2; TRBD2 matches 10 bases. The CDR3 extends over 17 amino acids. The V and J ends lost 4 bases and 2 bases, in that order; junction bases with no gene match: 7. CDR1 is MGHRA and CDR2 is YSYEKL in the germline V gene. The DNA of the CDR3 is TGCGCCAGCAGCCGAGTGGGACTAGCGACCAACACCGGGGAGCTGTTTTTT. This translates into CASSRVGLATNTGELFF.

The table lists this clonotype with many counts. DNA of the CDR3: TGCAGTGCTAGACCCTGGACGTCACAGTTCCAAGAGACCCAGTACTTC. Residues: CSARPWTSQFQETQYF. The genes are TRBV20-1 and TRBJ2-5; no definite D call. Germline V gives CDR1 DFQATT, CDR2 SNEGSKA (reference sequence). The CDR3 covers 16 residues. Trimming took 2 bases from V and 1 from J, leaving 17 bases between them.

V gene TRBV11-2 combines with J gene TRBJ2-2, with D unclear. The CDR3 has 15 amino acids. Germline loops: CDR1 SGHAT, CDR2 FQNNGV. Trimming took off 2 bases at V and 6 bases at J, with 13 bases between the two ends. CDR3 sequence (DNA): TGTGCCAGCAGCTTAATTAAGGAATCGGCCGGGGAGCTGTTTTTT. Translating gives CASSLIKESAGELFF.

This clonotype has a count of ten or more. This rearrangement joins TRBV28 to TRBJ2-7; 12 bases line up with TRBD2. Losses at the gene ends were 5 bases for V and 0 bases for J; bases not matched to a gene: 14. The CDR3 totals 19 residues. From germline, CDR1 is MDHEN and CDR2 SYDVKM. CDR3: CASSTPRATTSGSSYEQYF. CDR3 nucleotides: TGTGCCAGCAGTACCCCAAGAGCCACGACTAGCGGGAGCTCCTACGAGCAGTACTTC.

This clonotype came up many times. J is TRBJ1-3 and V is TRBV11-2, with 7 nucleotides matching TRBD1. With V trimmed by 4 bases and J by 0 bases, 6 bases remained unmatched. Looked up from germline, CDR1 is SGHAT and CDR2 is FQNNGV. This CDR3 comprises 16 residues. This CDR3 is CASSSLTGRSGNTIYF. The CDR3 bases are TGTGCCAGCAGCTCCCTGACAGGGCGCTCTGGAAACACCATATATTTT.

Turning to this clonotype: The junction shows a germline mismatch at one end, possibly a read error. The chain has TRBV5-1 and TRBJ2-7; weak D call: TRBD1 (6 bases). CDR1 and CDR2 (germline): SGHRS, YFSETQ. The CDR3 spans 16 residues. CDR3 bases: TGCGCCAGCAGCTTGAGGACCGGACAGACCACCTACGGGCAGTACTTC. This gives the protein CASSLRTGQTTYGQYF. Using reference TRBV5-1 and TRBJ2-7 for the parts outside the CDR3, the full variable domain is KAGVTQTPRYLIKTRGQQVTLSCSPISGHRSVSWYQQTPGQGLQFLFEYFSETQRNKGNFPGRFSGRQFSNSRSEMNVSTLELGDSALYLCASSLRTGQTTYGQYFGPGTRLTVT.

This clonotype has more than one count but fewer than ten. The DNA of the CDR3 is TGCGCCAGCAGCCACGACAGGGTCCTCTACGAGCAGTACTTC. Amino acid sequence: CASSHDRVLYEQYF. This sequence joins TRBV4-1 and TRBJ2-7; the match to TRBD1 covers 7 bases. Germline CDR1 is MGHRA and CDR2 is YSYEKL. The ends lost 3 bases at V and 3 bases at J; junction bases unmatched: 5. This CDR3 contains 14 residues.

This clonotype was observed at least ten times. The V call is TRBV2, the J call TRBJ2-2; D is possibly TRBD1 (5 bases). This CDR3 is 16 amino acids long. The ends were cut back, 2 bases at V and 3 bases at J, with 13 bases in the middle. CDR1 and CDR2 from the germline V gene are SNHLY and FYNNEI. CDR3: CASSEWGTPDTGELFF. CDR3 DNA sequence: TGTGCCAGCAGTGAATGGGGCACACCCGACACCGGGGAGCTGTTTTTT.

This clonotype was recorded many times. The chain carries TRBV20-1 and TRBJ2-7, with 8 bases lining up with TRBD2. J was trimmed by 1 base and V by 0 bases; bases with no gene match: 5. The CDR3 sequence is 15 residues long. Per the germline V gene, CDR1 is DFQATT and CDR2 is SNEGSKA (reference sequence). The CDR3 DNA reads as TGCAGTGCTAGAGATCAAGCGGGGGTTTCCTACGAGCAGTACTTC. Its protein is CSARDQAGVSYEQYF.

This clonotype was detected only a few times. The chain has TRBV2 and TRBJ2-7; D gene unclear. The germline V gene encodes CDR1 SNHLY and CDR2 FYNNEI. Trimming removed 4 bases from V and 3 bases from J, with 7 bases in between. This CDR3 is built from 12 residues. The CDR3 sequence is CASSVSRYEQYF. CDR3 DNA sequence: TGTGCCAGCAGTGTAAGCCGCTACGAGCAGTACTTC.

This clonotype was counted many times. The J gene is TRBJ2-5, the V gene TRBV7-8; 11 bases agree with TRBD2. The J segment lost 5 bases and the V segment lost 2 bases, leaving 4 bases of the junction unmatched. Germline values: CDR1 SGHVS, CDR2 FQNEAQ. CDR3 length: 15 amino acids. For the CDR3, the DNA is TGTGCCAGCAGCTTAACTAGCGGGAGTTTGGAGACCCAGTACTTC. It specifies CASSLTSGSLETQYF.

This clonotype was observed once. It is likely a read error, because the conserved phenylalanine at the end of the CDR3 is missing. The V call is TRBV18, the J call TRBJ1-3, with TRBD1 matching 7 bases. The V and J ends lost 3 bases and 8 bases, in that order; junction bases with no gene match: 7. Looked up from germline, CDR1 is KGHSH and CDR2 is LQKENI. This CDR3 is built from 14 residues. The CDR3 DNA reads TGTGCCAGCTCACCGGGGGACAGCTTTGACACCATATATCTT. Its protein is CASSPGDSFDTIYL.

The chain couples TRBV11-3 to TRBJ1-2; 10 bases agree with TRBD1. CDR3 length: 15 amino acids. V dropped 3 bases and J dropped 4; count of bases not matched to a gene: 5. The germline CDR1 and CDR2 sequences are SGHNT and YENEEA. CDR3: CASSFWTGGGYGYTF. The CDR3 region has the DNA TGTGCCAGCAGCTTTTGGACAGGGGGAGGCTATGGCTACACCTTC.

Many counts were recorded for this clonotype. This chain links TRBV6-2 or TRBV6-3 with TRBJ2-6; 10 positions agree with TRBD1. V was pared by 11 bases and J by 0 bases, with 16 bases of the junction left unmatched. The CDR3 is 19 residues long. Looked up from germline, CDR1 is MNHEY and CDR2 is SVGEGT. CDR3 DNA sequence: TGTGCCTTCCCTCAAGGGACAGGGGACGTTTGCTCTGGGGCCAACGTCCTGACTTTC. It encodes CAFPQGTGDVCSGANVLTF.